These T cell receptor beta chains were read from a single sample in a study of T cells in Graves' hyperthyroidism and ophthalmopathy. TCRdb redid the calling of the multiplex PCR reads with MiXCR, one entry per CDR3 protein. This table holds some 400,000 distinct CDR3 sequences, about a fifth found once. The sample comprised blood. These receptors were taken from a woman aged 18-29 years with Graves' hyperthyroidism. The CDR3 runs from the conserved cysteine through the conserved F or W. A D gene is named only where the DNA matches it firmly. A clone size is listed for some rows: how often the clone was seen (once, few, many), or a class if it is expanded.

>TRBJ1-3|TRBV6-5|many|.
CASINRGPHSGNTIYF
TGTGCCAGCATCAATCGGGGTCCTCACTCTGGAAACACCATATATTTT
>TRBJ1-6|TRBV12-3/TRBV12-4|many|.
CASSPRRRNSPLHF
TGTGCCAGCAGCCCCAGGAGGCGTAATTCACCCCTCCACTTT
>TRBJ1-2|TRBV5-1|.|.
CASSLGQFGGYTF
TGCGCCAGCAGCTTGGGACAGTTTGGCGGCTACACCTTC
>TRBJ1-1|TRBV7-9|many|.
CASSPWAEAFF
TGTGCCAGCAGCCCGTGGGCTGAAGCTTTCTTT
>TRBJ1-2|TRBV19|.|TRBD1
CASGVQGSYGYTF
TGTGCCAGTGGAGTACAGGGGTCCTATGGCTACACCTTC
>TRBJ2-7|TRBV7-8|many|.
CASSLARRGPSPIEQYF
TGTGCCAGCAGCTTAGCGAGGCGGGGGCCCTCCCCGATCGAGCAGTACTTC
>TRBJ2-7|TRBV9|many|TRBD2
CASSVEPSGAYEQYF
TGTGCCAGCAGCGTAGAGCCTAGCGGGGCTTACGAGCAGTACTTC
>TRBJ1-2|TRBV3-1|many|.
CASSPRTEGYGYTF
TGTGCCAGCAGCCCGAGGACAGAGGGGTACGGCTACACCTTC
>TRBJ1-1|TRBV12-3/TRBV12-4|many|.
CASSSAGTYKWVAFF
TGTGCCAGCAGTTCGGCCGGGACATATAAGTGGGTAGCTTTCTTT
>TRBJ1-2|TRBV12-3/TRBV12-4|many|.
CASSFDGFYGYTF
TGTGCCAGCAGTTTTGACGGCTTTTATGGCTACACCTTC